One and the same sample provided the 20 T cell receptor beta chains below, sequenced in a study of T cell clones after liver transplantation. Produced via immunoSEQ multiplex PCR; TCRdb's table is partial and in-frame only. The sample includes roughly 73,000 clones, 80% of them seen just once. Sequenced here: CD4+ T cells from blood, sampled before liver transplant. The receptor set was obtained from a human donor who received a liver transplant.

V gene TRBV5-1 combines with J gene TRBJ2-7; possibly TRBD1 for D (5 bases). The CDR3 length is 14 residues. The germline CDR1 and CDR2 sequences are SGHRS and YFSETQ. Trimming shortened V by 1 base and J by 7 bases, and 15 bases separated the two germline ends. Written as DNA, the CDR3 is TGCGCCAGCAGCTTGAGGGCGGACCCAGGGGAGCAGTACTTC. The encoded protein is CASSLRADPGEQYF.

The rearrangement joins TRBV28 to TRBJ2-1; 7 nucleotides agree with TRBD1. CDR1 and CDR2 from the germline V gene are MDHEN and SYDVKM. CDR3 size: 12 residues. V trimming: 8 bases; J trimming: 4 bases; junction bases outside the gene matches: 2. The CDR3 bases are TGTGCCAGCGGGACAGCTTACAATGAGCAGTTCTTC. It translates to CASGTAYNEQFF.

The chain uses TRBV7-6 and TRBJ2-7; D is undetermined. CDR1 is SGHVS, CDR2 FNYEAQ, per germline. The CDR3 consists of 12 residues. The ends were cut back, 2 bases at V and 5 bases at J, with 7 bases in the middle. The CDR3 loop reads CASSLSRDEQYF. For the CDR3, the DNA is TGTGCCAGCAGCTTATCAAGGGACGAGCAGTACTTC.

Written as DNA, the CDR3 is TGTGCCAGCGGAAACCGACAGGGAAAGACCCAGTACTTC. Its protein is CASGNRQGKTQYF. The genes are TRBV6-6 and TRBJ2-5; 7 bases map to TRBD1. V lost 8 bases to trimming and J lost 6 bases; unmatched junction nucleotides: 9. The CDR3 contains 13 residues. Germline lookup yields CDR1 MNHNY and CDR2 SVGAGI (reference sequence).

CDR3 amino acids: CASLNPNTGELFF. CDR3 nucleotides: TGTGCCAGCCTTAACCCGAACACCGGGGAGCTGTTTTTT. The chain employs TRBV6-5 and TRBJ2-2; no firm D call. CDR1 is MNHEY, CDR2 SVGAGI, per germline. The CDR3 consists of 13 residues. V lost 8 bases and J 0 bases, leaving 7 bases between the germline ends.

The CDR3 bases are TGTGCCAGCAGTGAAGGGACAGGGGTGGGTGCTTTCTTT. It translates to CASSEGTGVGAFF. V usage is TRBV6-1 and J usage is TRBJ1-1; 9 positions match TRBD1. In germline, CDR1 is MNHNS, CDR2 SASEGT. Trimming removed 1 base from V and 11 bases from J; junction bases left unmatched: 5. CDR3 length equals 13 residues.

The chain joins TRBV5-1 to TRBJ2-3, with no clear D. The V end was cut by 0 bases, the J end by 1 base, with 9 bases between. This CDR3 has 15 residues. The germline V gene has CDR1 SGHRS and CDR2 YFSETQ. Here the CDR3 DNA reads TGCGCCAGCAGCTTGGAAAGGCCAGGCACAGATACGCAGTATTTT. This gives the protein CASSLERPGTDTQYF.

This clone was seen only a few times. CDR3 residues: CASMGGRGSYEQYF. Written as DNA, the CDR3 is TGTGCCAGCATGGGGGGGAGGGGGTCCTACGAGCAGTACTTC. V usage is TRBV2 and J usage is TRBJ2-7, with D perhaps TRBD2 (7 bases). The CDR3 is 14 amino acids. CDR1 and CDR2 (germline): SNHLY, FYNNEI. The V gene lost 7 bases and the J gene lost 1 base, with 14 bases spanning the gap.

The rearrangement links TRBV6-5 to TRBJ1-5; D uncertain. Germline values: CDR1 MNHEY, CDR2 SVGAGI. CDR3 length equals 14 residues. Trimming took 2 bases from V and 9 from J, leaving 14 bases between them. The CDR3 DNA is TGTGCCAGCAGTTACAGCCGGGCTGACGGGCCCCAGCATTTT. It codes for CASSYSRADGPQHF.

This clone appeared a single time. V usage is TRBV7-3 and J usage is TRBJ2-2, with D tentatively TRBD2 (5 bases). Germline CDR1 SGHTA, CDR2 FQGTGA. The CDR3 is 15 amino acids. The V end was cut by 5 bases, the J end by 2 bases, with 12 bases between. The CDR3 protein is CASSRNGLNTGELFF. CDR3 DNA sequence: TGTGCCAGCAGCCGAAATGGACTCAACACCGGGGAGCTGTTTTTT.

The rearrangement uses TRBV28 and TRBJ1-2; the D gene is possibly TRBD1 (6 bases). Trimming cost V 6 bases and J 8 bases, with 25 bases left between them. The V gene's germline CDR1 is MDHEN and CDR2 SYDVKM. CDR3 size: 16 residues. The CDR3 reads CASSPRARLLQGGYTF. Written as DNA, the CDR3 is TGTGCCAGCAGCCCTAGGGCCAGGCTCCTCCAGGGGGGCTACACCTTC.

This clone was counted only a few times. The chain recombines TRBV5-6 with TRBJ2-7, with D maybe TRBD2 (5 bases). The CDR3 extends over 15 amino acids. CDR1 and CDR2 from the germline V gene are SGHDT and YYEEEE. Trimming removed 2 bases from V and 1 base from J, with 13 bases in between. The CDR3 sequence: CASSFGERRSYEQYF. Written as DNA, the CDR3 is TGTGCCAGCAGCTTCGGGGAGCGGAGATCCTACGAGCAGTACTTC.

V and J are TRBV7-8 and TRBJ2-7; D is unclear. Germline CDR1 reads SGHVS; CDR2 reads FQNEAQ. CDR3 length: 16 residues. The V and J ends lost 0 bases and 4 bases respectively, with 16 bases between them. The CDR3 nucleotides read TGTGCCAGCAGCTTAGCCCCTGGCCCCTCGGAGTACGAGCAGTACTTC. Translation gives CASSLAPGPSEYEQYF.

The CDR3 region has the DNA TGTGCCAGCAGCCCTCGGGGGAGGGGCACAGATACGCAGTATTTT. This sequence encodes CASSPRGRGTDTQYF. The chain uses TRBV7-2 and TRBJ2-3; 7 nucleotides line up with TRBD2. The CDR3 is made up of 15 amino acids. Germline assignment: CDR1 SGHTA and CDR2 FQGNSA. The V and J ends lost 5 bases and 1 base, in that order; junction bases with no gene match: 6.

The CDR3 region is CASSQRDPSAGNTIYF. In nucleotides, the CDR3 is TGCGCCAGCAGCCAGAGGGATCCTTCGGCTGGAAACACCATATATTTT. V and J are TRBV4-1 and TRBJ1-3; D remains unclear. The CDR3 covers 16 residues. Germline lookup yields CDR1 MGHRA and CDR2 YSYEKL. V was trimmed by 3 bases and J by 2 bases, leaving 14 bases between them.

The genes are TRBV6-6 and TRBJ2-7; D is possibly TRBD1 or TRBD2 (5 bases each). The CDR3 contains 12 residues. The V gene's germline CDR1 is MNHNY and CDR2 SVGAGI (reference sequence). V lost 6 bases, J lost 2 bases, and 8 bases lay in between. The CDR3 loop reads CASRGVAYEQYF. The CDR3 nucleotides are TGTGCCAGCAGGGGGGTCGCCTACGAGCAGTACTTC.

This chain uses TRBV19 with TRBJ2-7, with TRBD2 as a possible D gene (7 bases). From germline, CDR1 is LNHDA and CDR2 SQIVND (reference sequence). The CDR3 is 16 amino acids. V was pared by 5 bases and J by 1 base, with 18 bases between. The CDR3 region is CASSQRGGTNSYEQYF. CDR3 sequence (DNA): TGTGCCAGTAGTCAAAGGGGGGGGACAAATTCCTACGAGCAGTACTTC.

This clone was recorded only once. The chain links TRBV19 to TRBJ1-3; D perhaps matches TRBD1 (6 bases). Deletions cut 9 bases from V and 0 bases from J, with 6 bases between. CDR1 is LNHDA and CDR2 is SQIVND in the germline V gene (reference sequence). CDR3 length: 12 amino acids. CDR3 region: CASRGSGNTIYF. The CDR3 DNA follows: TGTGCCAGCAGGGGCTCTGGAAACACCATATATTTT.

The rearrangement joins TRBV18 to TRBJ1-4; TRBD1 agrees at 9 bases. V lost 0 bases and J lost 7; bases outside the gene matches: 12. The CDR3 has 18 residues. Germline V gives CDR1 KGHSH, CDR2 LQKENI. The CDR3 coding sequence is TGTGCCAGCTCACCACCCGTTACGGGACAGGGAAGAATTGAAAAACTGTTTTTT. As protein: CASSPPVTGQGRIEKLFF. Based on the CDR3 plus reference TRBV18 and TRBJ1-4, the full variable domain is NAGVMQNPRHLVRRRGQEARLRCSPMKGHSHVYWYRQLPEEGLKFMVYLQKENIIDESGMPKERFSAEFPKEGPSILRIQQVVRGDSAAYFCASSPPVTGQGRIEKLFFGSGTQLSVL.

The chain is built from TRBV5-4 and TRBJ1-2; tentative D call: TRBD1 (6 bases). Trimming shortened V by 4 bases and J by 8 bases, and 12 bases separated the two germline ends. Germline V gene lookup returns CDR1 SGHNT and CDR2 YYREEE (reference sequence). This CDR3 spans 12 amino acids. The CDR3 DNA follows: TGTGCCAGCAGCACAACAGGGCTCGGCTACACCTTC. It specifies CASSTTGLGYTF.